The next 6 T cell receptor beta chains were all read from a single sample in a study of T cell repertoires in cytomegalovirus infection. TCRdb recomputed calls from the reads with MiXCR, one row per CDR3 protein. The table records some 150,000 distinct CDR3 sequences, 23% of them present only once. What was sequenced was PBMCs. The receptors here all came from a human donor in good health (CMV status not recorded). Some clones in this sample may be carry-over from other donors' samples.

The V call is TRBV7-6, the J call TRBJ1-5; D is undetermined. CDR3 length: 16 residues. Trimming stripped 2 bases from V and 2 bases from J, with 13 bases between. CDR1 and CDR2 (germline): SGHVS, FNYEAQ. CDR3 nucleotide sequence: TGTGCCAGCAGCTTAACTGGCGACTGGGGCAATCAGCCCCAGCATTTT. Translating it yields CASSLTGDWGNQPQHF.

The rearrangement joins TRBV5-1 to TRBJ2-1; no clear D. The germline V gene has CDR1 SGHRS and CDR2 YFSETQ. V shed 1 base and J shed 0 bases, with 14 bases lying between them. The CDR3 consists of 17 residues. The CDR3 loop is CASSLFPVSPSYNEQFF. The DNA for the CDR3 is TGCGCCAGCAGCTTGTTTCCCGTCAGTCCCTCCTACAATGAGCAGTTCTTC.

V gene TRBV15 combines with J gene TRBJ2-4, with D unclear. This CDR3 comprises 13 residues. CDR1 LNHNV and CDR2 YYDKDF come from the germline V gene (reference sequence). With 2 bases removed from V and 6 bases from J, the gap between germline ends came to 8 bases. The CDR3 DNA is TGTGCCACCAGCAGATCCACGGTAAACATTCAGTACTTC. Its protein is CATSRSTVNIQYF.

V and J are TRBV5-4 and TRBJ2-1; 10 bases align to TRBD1. Trimming at V came to 4 bases and at J to 1 base, leaving 5 bases not matched to a gene. Looked up from germline, CDR1 is SGHNT and CDR2 is YYREEE (reference sequence). CDR3 size: 16 residues. This CDR3 is CASSATGGASYNEQFF. CDR3 DNA sequence: TGTGCCAGCAGCGCGACAGGGGGCGCATCCTACAATGAGCAGTTCTTC.

The chain carries TRBV6-1 and TRBJ2-7; 9 bases map to TRBD1. Trimming removed 8 bases from V and 2 bases from J; junction bases left unmatched: 4. CDR3 size: 13 residues. Germline CDR1 reads MNHNS; CDR2 reads SASEGT. CDR3 region: CASGDRAPYEQYF. The CDR3 DNA sequence: TGTGCCAGCGGGGACAGGGCCCCCTACGAGCAGTACTTC.

This chain connects TRBV28 to TRBJ2-4; 7 nucleotides match TRBD1. CDR3 length: 14 residues. V lost 7 bases and J lost 4; bases outside the gene matches: 7. Germline CDR1 and CDR2: MDHEN and SYDVKM. CDR3 sequence (DNA): TGTGCCAGCACCAAGGGACAGATAAAAAACATTCAGTACTTC. Translating it yields CASTKGQIKNIQYF.